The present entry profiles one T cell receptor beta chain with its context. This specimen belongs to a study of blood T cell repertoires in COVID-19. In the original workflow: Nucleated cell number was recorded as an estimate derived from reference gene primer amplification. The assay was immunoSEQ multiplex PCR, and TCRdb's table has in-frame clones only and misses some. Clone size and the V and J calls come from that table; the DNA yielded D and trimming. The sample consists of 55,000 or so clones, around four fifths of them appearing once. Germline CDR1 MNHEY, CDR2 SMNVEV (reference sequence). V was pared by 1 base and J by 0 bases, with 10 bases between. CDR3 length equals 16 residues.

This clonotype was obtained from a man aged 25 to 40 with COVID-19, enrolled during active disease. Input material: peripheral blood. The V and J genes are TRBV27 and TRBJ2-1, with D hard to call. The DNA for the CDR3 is TGTGCCAGCAGTTTATGGGCAGAGAGCTCCTACAATGAGCAGTTCTTC. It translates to CASSLWAESSYNEQFF.